A selection of T cell receptor beta chains follows, all from one sample in a study of monozygotic twins with inflammatory bowel disease. Reprocessing the 5' RACE reads, TCRdb reports a single entry for every CDR3 protein and omits DNA. This sample contains about 210,000 distinct CDR3 sequences. Sample: blood. Source of these receptors: a human donor with ulcerative colitis or Crohn's disease, or a healthy co-twin of an affected twin (not recorded which). Each CDR3 is given with its conserved first and last residue.

V,J,length,CDR3
TRBV15,TRBJ1-1,15,CATSTPGRVNTEAFF
TRBV12-3/TRBV12-4,TRBJ1-5,15,CASSFRDSSNQPQHF
TRBV6-1,TRBJ1-4,15,CASSSTGTGYEKLFF
TRBV7-2,TRBJ2-5,14,CASSLNRGGETQYF
TRBV7-2,TRBJ1-5,17,CASSLEAGVVSNQPQHF
TRBV9,TRBJ2-2,13,CASSVAVTGELFF
TRBV5-1,TRBJ1-2,14,CASTLGQGANGYTF
TRBV5-1,TRBJ2-3,16,CASSLADRVTADTQYF
TRBV3-1,TRBJ1-6,14,CASSQAGGHSPLHF
TRBV14,TRBJ2-2,16,CASSQKPGGVTGELFF
TRBV28,TRBJ2-6,15,CASRPPGDGANVLTF
TRBV12-3/TRBV12-4,TRBJ2-5,14,CASSLSDVGETQYF
TRBV6-6,TRBJ1-2,13,CASSPGTNYGYTF
TRBV19,TRBJ1-1,13,CASSMGVATEAFF
TRBV5-5,TRBJ2-3,18,CASSLGGNRGIRTDTQYF
TRBV6-5,TRBJ2-7,15,CASSYGGGLTYEQYF
TRBV5-1,TRBJ2-7,14,CASSLVGGSAEQYF
TRBV7-2,TRBJ1-6,16,CASSFTAGQGSSPLHF
TRBV27,TRBJ1-2,15,CASRGTGVKNYGYTF
TRBV20-1,TRBJ2-7,13,CSAKDRAIYEQYF
TRBV11-2,TRBJ2-3,17,CASSLGALAPPGDTQYF